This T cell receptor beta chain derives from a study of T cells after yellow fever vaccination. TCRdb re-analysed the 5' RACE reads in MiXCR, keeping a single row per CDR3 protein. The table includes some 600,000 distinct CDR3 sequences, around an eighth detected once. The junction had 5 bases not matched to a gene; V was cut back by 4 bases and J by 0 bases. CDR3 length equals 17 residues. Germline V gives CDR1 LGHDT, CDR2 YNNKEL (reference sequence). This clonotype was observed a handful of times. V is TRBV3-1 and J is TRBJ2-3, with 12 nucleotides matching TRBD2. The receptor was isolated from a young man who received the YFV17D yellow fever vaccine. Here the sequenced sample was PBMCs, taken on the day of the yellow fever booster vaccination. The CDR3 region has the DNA TGTGCCAGCAGCCTCGGGACTAGCGGGTCTAGCACAGATACGCAGTATTTT. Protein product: CASSLGTSGSSTDTQYF.